Shown below are 17 T cell receptor beta chains from a single sample sequenced in a study of human T cells and chemical hapten exposure. Each CDR3 protein gets one entry after TCRdb re-called the RACE reads with MiXCR. The table has tens of thousands of distinct CDR3 sequences, around 7.4% seen once. The time point is: healthy volunteer bleed at 2 weeks. Total RNA was isolated from unfractionated whole blood. The sequenced sample consisted of whole blood. Receptor source: a human donor in good health. Some clones in this sample may be carry-over from other donors' samples.

This clonotype occurred a few times. J is TRBJ2-5 and V is TRBV4-1; D is unresolved. This CDR3 spans 12 amino acids. Germline V CDR1 and CDR2: MGHRA, YSYEKL. Trimming cost V 0 bases and J 5 bases, with 4 bases left between them. CDR3 in DNA: TGCGCCAGCAGCCAAGATTTTGAGACCCAGTACTTC. This encodes CASSQDFETQYF.

This clonotype has only a few counts. The rearrangement joins TRBV7-8 to TRBJ2-1; TRBD1 matches at 7 bases. The V gene's germline CDR1 is SGHVS and CDR2 FQNEAQ. The V and J ends lost 4 bases and 7 bases, in that order; junction bases with no gene match: 13. The CDR3 consists of 16 residues. The CDR3 nucleotides are TGTGCCAGCAGCTCCCCGGGACAGACAAGCGCGAATGAGCAGTTCTTC. Translated: CASSSPGQTSANEQFF.

This clonotype was recorded many times. The chain is built from TRBV10-3 and TRBJ2-1, with a weak D call TRBD1 (6 bases). Germline V gene sequence: CDR1 ENHRY, CDR2 SYGVKD. CDR3 size: 14 residues. V was pared by 10 bases and J by 8 bases, with 21 bases between. In nucleotides, the CDR3 is TGTGCCACTCTACAGGGACCCTCTAAGGATGAGCAGTTCTTC. Encoded protein: CATLQGPSKDEQFF.

The V and J genes are TRBV30 and TRBJ2-7, with TRBD1 identical over 10 bases. The CDR3 is 14 amino acids. Germline loops: CDR1 GTSNPN, CDR2 SVGIG (reference sequence). V lost 2 bases to trimming and J lost 3 bases; unmatched junction nucleotides: 4. This chain's CDR3 is CAWSTGTGDYEQYF. In nucleotides, the CDR3 is TGTGCCTGGAGTACCGGGACAGGGGACTACGAGCAGTACTTC.

This clonotype has a count of ten or more. The CDR3 is CASSLKGTSVGEPDTQYF. The CDR3 DNA sequence: TGCGCCAGCAGCTTAAAAGGGACTAGCGTCGGAGAGCCAGATACGCAGTATTTT. The rearrangement uses TRBV5-1 and TRBJ2-3; 10 bases map to TRBD2. The CDR3 runs 18 residues. J gave up 4 bases and V 2 bases, and 13 bases lay outside the gene matches. CDR1 is SGHRS, CDR2 YFSETQ, per germline. Drawing the rest from reference TRBV5-1 and TRBJ2-3, the complete variable domain is KAGVTQTPRYLIKTRGQQVTLSCSPISGHRSVSWYQQTPGQGLQFLFEYFSETQRNKGNFPGRFSGRQFSNSRSEMNVSTLELGDSALYLCASSLKGTSVGEPDTQYFGPGTRLTVL.

This clonotype was found a few times. V gene TRBV6-2 or TRBV6-3 combines with J gene TRBJ2-5; D remains ambiguous. CDR1 and CDR2 (germline): MNHEY, SVGEGT. The CDR3 is made up of 14 amino acids. V lost 8 bases and J 2 bases, leaving 15 bases between the germline ends. CDR3: CASSLTGLQETQYF. The DNA of the CDR3 is TGTGCCAGCTCGTTAACCGGCCTTCAAGAGACCCAGTACTTC.

This clonotype appeared a few times. V and J are TRBV20-1 and TRBJ2-3; D is perhaps TRBD2 (6 bases). The CDR3 contains 13 residues. Germline CDR1 is DFQATT and CDR2 is SNEGSKA (reference sequence). V lost 4 bases and J lost 6, with 14 bases in between. CDR3 in DNA: TGCAGTGCTACAGTTGGCCGGGGGGATACGCAGTATTTT. It encodes CSATVGRGDTQYF.

This clonotype came up many times. The J gene is TRBJ1-4, the V gene TRBV6-1; unclear D gene. Germline V gives CDR1 MNHNS, CDR2 SASEGT. This CDR3 comprises 11 residues. V was shortened by 11 bases and J by 6 bases, with 10 bases between the two germline ends. Written as DNA, the CDR3 is TGTGCCGGACGGGAAGATGAAAAACTGTTTTTT. As protein: CAGREDEKLFF.

This clonotype was found many times. This chain links TRBV5-1 with TRBJ2-1; 8 positions agree with TRBD2. After removal of 3 bases from V and 5 bases from J, the junction contained 7 bases not matched to a gene. The CDR3 is 15 residues long. Germline loops: CDR1 SGHRS, CDR2 YFSETQ. The CDR3 region is CASSSWTSRNNEQFF. The CDR3 nucleotides read TGCGCCAGCAGCTCCTGGACTAGCAGAAACAATGAGCAGTTCTTC.

Ten or more counts support this clonotype. This chain links TRBV12-3 or TRBV12-4 with TRBJ1-2; tentative D call: TRBD1 (5 bases). V was trimmed by 6 bases and J by 4 bases, leaving 9 bases between them. The CDR3 has 12 residues. The CDR3 region is CASSGDSYGYTF. For the CDR3, the DNA is TGTGCCAGCAGCGGCGACAGCTATGGCTACACCTTC.

This chain links TRBV20-1 with TRBJ2-7, with 7 nucleotides matching TRBD2. Germline-derived CDR1 and CDR2 are DFQATT and SNEGSKA (reference sequence). This CDR3 is built from 15 residues. The V gene end was trimmed by 3 bases and the J gene end by 5 bases; junction bases not matched to a gene: 13. The CDR3 loop is CSARPIGAGPNEQYF. As DNA, the CDR3 is TGCAGTGCTAGGCCAATCGGAGCGGGGCCGAACGAGCAGTACTTC.

This clonotype was counted at least ten times. This chain uses TRBV27 with TRBJ2-1; D possibly uses TRBD1 or TRBD2 (5 bases each). Trimming cost V 0 bases and J 5 bases, with 20 bases left between them. Germline V CDR1 and CDR2: MNHEY, SMNVEV (reference sequence). This CDR3 has 18 amino acids. For the CDR3, the DNA is TGTGCCAGCAGTTTATCGGGGCTGGGGGATCCCTCACACAATGAGCAGTTCTTC. This codes for CASSLSGLGDPSHNEQFF.

This clonotype was observed once. This chain uses TRBV7-9 with TRBJ1-1, with D unclear. This CDR3 comprises 13 residues. V was cut by 5 bases and J by 3 bases, with 10 bases left in between. CDR1 is SEHNR and CDR2 is FQNEAQ in the germline V gene (reference sequence). The CDR3 nucleotides read TGTGCCAGCAGCGTAGACACTTACACTGAAGCTTTCTTT. It yields the protein CASSVDTYTEAFF.

This clonotype was counted at least ten times. V is TRBV29-1 and J is TRBJ2-6; D possibly matches TRBD1 or TRBD2 (5 bases each). Germline CDR1 and CDR2: SQVTM and ANQGSEA. The CDR3 has 15 residues. V shed 1 base and J shed 0 bases, with 7 bases lying between them. The DNA of the CDR3 is TGCAGCGTTGAAGGGGGGAGCTCTGGGGCCAACGTCCTGACTTTC. Translated, it gives CSVEGGSSGANVLTF.

This clonotype was observed at least ten times. The chain employs TRBV5-1 and TRBJ1-1; D may be TRBD1 (5 bases). The CDR3 is made up of 15 amino acids. The germline gives CDR1 SGHRS, CDR2 YFSETQ. V was pared by 0 bases and J by 5 bases, with 14 bases between. Here the CDR3 DNA reads TGCGCCAGCAGCTTGGCCACCCTTGGGGCGACTGAAGCTTTCTTT. Protein product: CASSLATLGATEAFF. The full variable domain, its missing parts supplied by reference TRBV5-1 and TRBJ1-1, is KAGVTQTPRYLIKTRGQQVTLSCSPISGHRSVSWYQQTPGQGLQFLFEYFSETQRNKGNFPGRFSGRQFSNSRSEMNVSTLELGDSALYLCASSLATLGATEAFFGQGTRLTVV.

In its sample, this clonotype was seen many times. The chain is built from TRBV6-6 and TRBJ2-7, with a weak D call TRBD1 (6 bases). The CDR3 runs to 15 residues. Germline CDR1 reads MNHNY; CDR2 reads SVGAGI (reference sequence). The V and J ends lost 4 bases and 2 bases respectively, with 15 bases between them. The CDR3 loop reads CASSSHLQGTYEQYF. The DNA for the CDR3 is TGTGCCAGCAGTTCCCATCTCCAGGGGACCTACGAGCAGTACTTC.

This clonotype was seen a few times. The chain links TRBV7-6 to TRBJ2-7; 11 nucleotides match TRBD2. V dropped 0 bases and J dropped 4; count of bases not matched to a gene: 8. Germline CDR1 is SGHVS and CDR2 is FNYEAQ. The CDR3 covers 17 residues. This CDR3 is CASSLAGGSGRAYEQYF. The CDR3 region has the DNA TGTGCCAGCAGCTTAGCCGGAGGTAGCGGGAGGGCATACGAGCAGTACTTC.